This T cell receptor beta chain originates from a study of blood T cells in healthy people across ages. The study's findings and limits: Higher diversity, along with more naive CD4+ cells, distinguished long-lived donors from aged donors. Conclusively comparing naive with antigen-experienced cells was impossible with unsorted PBMCs.

Primed by a sample-barcoded 5' primer and a J-beta primer mix, a second PCR proceeded for about 6 to 12 cycles. The yield of each sample was at least 2.5 million CDR3-containing paired-end reads. TCRdb independently ran MiXCR on the 5' RACE reads; one entry per CDR3 protein. The sample contains about 1.8 million distinct CDR3 sequences, roughly 52% of which appear only once. Comment on this clonotype: Its antigen is still unknown.

From germline, CDR1 is SGHRS and CDR2 YFSETQ. Trimming cost V 1 base and J 5 bases, with 7 bases left between them. CDR3 length: 13 residues. The sample consisted of blood. The clonotype originates from a woman between 40 and 55 years old in good health. The V gene is TRBV5-1, the J gene TRBJ1-5; D unclear. The DNA of the CDR3 is TGCGCCAGCAGCTTGAATCAAGATCAGCCCCAGCATTTT. Amino acid sequence: CASSLNQDQPQHF.